This note documents a single TCR beta chain sequence. In germline, CDR1 is GTSNPN, CDR2 SVGIG (reference sequence). CDR3 length equals 14 residues. Trimming at V came to 3 bases and at J to 3 bases, leaving 5 bases not matched to a gene. The data stem from a study of blood T cell repertoires in COVID-19. Libraries were prepared by immunoSEQ multiplex PCR; TCRdb keeps only in-frame clonotypes and omits some of them. The data hold 150,000 or so clones, with around 81% observed a single time. This sequence was found in a human donor with acute or convalescent COVID-19. The donor label of this sample is uncertain. V is TRBV30 and J is TRBJ1-1, with TRBD1 matching over 9 bases. Sample: peripheral blood. CDR3 sequence reads: CAWRTGGYDTEAFF. In nucleotides, the CDR3 is TGTGCCTGGAGGACAGGGGGGTATGACACTGAAGCTTTCTTT.